Below, 18 T cell receptor beta chains from the same sample are listed, as sequenced in a study of patients and donors after allogeneic stem cell transplantation (dated by TCRdb to 2018 to 2020). Libraries came from RT-PCR. The data were produced on a NextSeq 550. Using fastp trimming at Q25 and MiXCR clonotype assembly, TCRdb reanalyzed the public sequencing data and kept in-frame beta chains. For every CDR3 protein sequence, its rows merge into one entry that carries the most common genes and DNA. A total of roughly 880,000 distinct CDR3 sequences appear in this sample, about 20% of them only once. The top ten constitute under 6.5% of the sample. Sequenced sample: blood, either unsorted or a sorted T cell fraction (not recorded which). Every receptor here comes from a human donor who was either an allogeneic HSCT recipient or a stem cell or donor lymphocyte infusion donor (not recorded which). It is not recorded whose cells these are; they may come from a transplant donor.

This clonotype was counted a few times. This rearrangement joins TRBV7-9 to TRBJ2-7; 8 nucleotides match TRBD2. Per germline, CDR1 SEHNR and CDR2 FQNEAQ (reference sequence). J was trimmed by 2 bases and V by 1 base; bases with no gene match: 4. CDR3 size: 15 residues. As DNA, the CDR3 is TGTGCCAGCAGCTTAGAGGCAGCGGGGGCCTACGAGCAGTACTTC. It codes for CASSLEAAGAYEQYF.

This clonotype was counted a few times. This chain joins TRBV5-1 and TRBJ1-3, with a tentative D call TRBD1 (5 bases). Germline CDR1 and CDR2: SGHRS and YFSETQ. V was shortened by 3 bases and J by 0 bases, with 7 bases between the two germline ends. This CDR3 comprises 14 residues. CDR3 sequence (DNA): TGCGCCAGCAGCTCCCAGGGCTCTGGAAACACCATATATTTT. Its translation is CASSSQGSGNTIYF.

The V and J genes are TRBV20-1 and TRBJ1-5; D is undetermined. Trimming shortened V by 6 bases and J by 1 base, and 16 bases separated the two germline ends. The CDR3 runs to 15 residues. Germline CDR1 is DFQATT and CDR2 is SNEGSKA (reference sequence). CDR3 nucleotides: TGCAGTGCCCTCCCCCGGGCAGCAAGCAATCAGCCCCAGCATTTT. Protein product: CSALPRAASNQPQHF.

The chain is built from TRBV12-3 or TRBV12-4 and TRBJ1-2, with D tentatively TRBD1 (5 bases). V lost 3 bases to trimming and J lost 12 bases, with 11 bases between them. This CDR3 has 11 amino acids. CDR3 DNA sequence: TGTGCCAGCAGTTTTGAGGCAGGGAACACCTTC. This encodes CASSFEAGNTF.

This clonotype was counted between two and nine times. This rearrangement joins TRBV7-2 to TRBJ1-1, with unresolved D. Germline V gene data show CDR1 as SGHTA and CDR2 as FQGNSA. V lost 5 bases and J lost 11, with 15 bases in between. The CDR3 has 12 amino acids. CDR3 in amino acids: CASSENPMRAFF. The DNA of the CDR3 is TGTGCCAGCAGCGAAAACCCGATGAGGGCTTTCTTT.

The J gene is TRBJ1-2, the V gene TRBV25-1; D is uncertain. Trimming took 3 bases from V and 4 from J, leaving 9 bases between them. This CDR3 comprises 13 residues. The germline gives CDR1 MGHDK, CDR2 SYGVNS. The CDR3 coding sequence is TGTGCCAGCAGTGATATGGGTTCCTATGGCTACACCTTC. It yields the protein CASSDMGSYGYTF.

V and J are TRBV28 and TRBJ1-2, with 7 bases identical to TRBD1. Germline V CDR1 and CDR2: MDHEN, SYDVKM. This CDR3 has 15 residues. V lost 1 base to trimming and J lost 8 bases; unmatched junction nucleotides: 10. CDR3 DNA: TGTGCCAGCAGTTTATCACTACAGGGGAGGGGCGGCTACACCTTC. This codes for CASSLSLQGRGGYTF.

In its sample, this clonotype was seen a few times. The chain uses TRBV6-2 or TRBV6-3 and TRBJ1-3, with D unclear. The germline V gene encodes CDR1 MNHEY and CDR2 SVGEGT. The CDR3 has 13 amino acids. V dropped 8 bases and J dropped 0 bases, with 8 bases sitting between them. CDR3 residues: CASVLGSGNTIYF. The CDR3 DNA sequence: TGTGCCAGCGTCCTGGGCTCTGGAAACACCATATATTTT.

The rearrangement links TRBV20-1 to TRBJ1-5, with 8 bases fitting TRBD1. The CDR3 extends over 13 amino acids. With 6 bases clipped from V and 4 bases from J, the junction kept 5 bases outside the gene matches. Germline V CDR1 and CDR2: DFQATT, SNEGSKA (reference sequence). The CDR3 is CSAPGQANQPQHF. The DNA of the CDR3 is TGCAGTGCACCGGGACAGGCTAATCAGCCCCAGCATTTT.

This clonotype was picked up a small number of times. The chain is built from TRBV4-1 and TRBJ2-3, with a weak D call TRBD1 (6 bases). Deletions cut 3 bases from V and 3 bases from J, with 13 bases between. This CDR3 spans 15 amino acids. Germline values: CDR1 MGHRA, CDR2 YSYEKL. CDR3 nucleotides: TGCGCCAGCAGCCACACAGGGTTCTGGACAGATACGCAGTATTTT. It encodes CASSHTGFWTDTQYF.

V usage is TRBV5-1 and J usage is TRBJ2-1, with 7 nucleotides matching TRBD2. The V gene's germline CDR1 is SGHRS and CDR2 YFSETQ. Trimming cost V 2 bases and J 0 bases; bases outside gene matches: 2. There are 15 residues in the CDR3. CDR3 DNA: TGCGCCAGCAGCTTAGGACTAGACTCCTACAATGAGCAGTTCTTC. Amino acids: CASSLGLDSYNEQFF.

The gene calls are TRBV7-2 and TRBJ1-6; D ambiguous. Per germline, CDR1 SGHTA and CDR2 FQGNSA. Trimming stripped 2 bases from V and 5 bases from J, with 13 bases between. CDR3 size: 16 residues. CDR3 DNA: TGTGCCAGCAGCTTAAGACCGGGGTTTGATAATTCACCCCTCCACTTT. Translating it yields CASSLRPGFDNSPLHF.

V gene TRBV12-3 or TRBV12-4 combines with J gene TRBJ2-5, with D possibly TRBD2 on 6 matching bases. Trimming removed 3 bases from V and 2 bases from J, with 19 bases in between. The CDR3 length is 17 residues. The CDR3 nucleotides read TGTGCCAGCAGTTTGGGACTGGGCCCAGGGTCACAAGAGACCCAGTACTTC. Its translation: CASSLGLGPGSQETQYF.

The count of this clonotype is one. At one boundary the junction diverges from the germline segment, which might be a read error. CDR3 nucleotides: TGTGCTAGCAGCGGGGTCAACACCGGGGAGCTGTTTTTT. Translation gives CASSGVNTGELFF. The J gene is TRBJ2-2, the V gene TRBV7-7, with 7 bases identical to TRBD2. CDR1 is SSHAT and CDR2 is FNYEAQ in the germline V gene (reference sequence). The CDR3 is 13 amino acids. Using reference TRBV7-7 and TRBJ2-2 for the parts outside the CDR3, the full variable domain is GAGVSQSPRYKVTKRGQDVTLRCDPISSHATLYWYQQALGQGPEFLTYFNYEAQPDKSGLPSDRFSAERPEGSISTLTIQRTEQRDSAMYRCASSGVNTGELFFGEGSRLTVL.

The chain carries TRBV12-3 or TRBV12-4 and TRBJ2-5; either TRBD1 or TRBD2 may supply D (5 bases each). Trimming stripped 3 bases from V and 6 bases from J, with 20 bases between. The CDR3 is 16 amino acids. The CDR3: CASSFGGLQRRKTQYF. CDR3 coding DNA: TGTGCCAGCAGTTTTGGGGGTCTTCAAAGGAGGAAGACCCAGTACTTC.

This clonotype came up a few times. The chain combines TRBV12-3 or TRBV12-4 with TRBJ2-5, with 11 bases aligning to TRBD1. V lost 2 bases to trimming and J lost 4 bases; unmatched junction nucleotides: 3. The CDR3 sequence is 15 residues long. CDR3 coding DNA: TGTGCCAGCAGTTTAAGGACAGGGGGCGGAGAGACCCAGTACTTC. Amino acid sequence: CASSLRTGGGETQYF.

As to this clonotype: The CDR3 ends on some other residue instead of the conserved phenylalanine or tryptophan, so this is likely a read error. The limits of the CDR3 on the DNA are not certain, so only TCRdb's listed CDR3 is given. The CDR3 sequence is CARMTDCPSGNTIYL. This rearrangement joins TRBV21-1 to TRBJ1-3. TRBV21-1 is shown as a pseudogene. The CDR3 is 15 amino acids long, termini counted.

This chain joins TRBV2 and TRBJ2-5, with D unclear. Germline CDR1 reads SNHLY; CDR2 reads FYNNEI. The V end lost 4 bases, the J end lost 2 bases, and 8 bases lay between the germline ends. The CDR3 totals 13 residues. This CDR3 is CASSGRIQETQYF. CDR3 coding DNA: TGTGCCAGCAGTGGAAGGATACAAGAGACCCAGTACTTC.